Listed here are 20 T cell receptor beta chains from one sample, sequenced in a study of blood T cell repertoires in COVID-19. TCRdb keeps only in-frame clones here, not all; method: immunoSEQ multiplex PCR. The sample has over 100,000 clones; around four fifths are singletons. Sequences were obtained from peripheral blood. The receptors were sampled from a man in his sixties or seventies with acute or convalescent COVID-19.

This clone has just one count. The chain uses TRBV9 and TRBJ1-1, with 8 bases that match TRBD1. CDR1 SGDLS and CDR2 YYNGEE come from the germline V gene. V was pared by 0 bases and J by 1 base, with 8 bases of the junction left unmatched. CDR3 size: 17 residues. CDR3 in amino acids: CASSVAAGGAANTEAFF. The CDR3 DNA follows: TGTGCCAGCAGCGTAGCGGCAGGGGGCGCCGCGAACACTGAAGCTTTCTTT.

The V and J genes are TRBV5-1 and TRBJ2-3; D possibly corresponds to TRBD2 (6 bases). Trimming cost V 7 bases and J 2 bases, with 14 bases left between them. This CDR3 region has 14 residues. Germline CDR1 is SGHRS and CDR2 is YFSETQ. The DNA of the CDR3 is TGCGCCAGCGGCCCGGGACTCGACACAGATACGCAGTATTTT. Translating gives CASGPGLDTDTQYF.

Remarks on this clone: In the same sample, other DNA sequences code for this CDR3. The chain is built from TRBV28 and TRBJ2-3, with D possibly being TRBD2 (7 bases). The germline V and J ends were trimmed by 3 bases and 1 base, with 11 bases remaining between them. Germline CDR1 reads MDHEN; CDR2 reads SYDVKM. CDR3 length equals 15 residues. CDR3 residues: CASSLRGGGTDTQYF. The CDR3, as DNA: TGTGCCAGCAGTTTGAGGGGGGGTGGCACAGATACGCAGTATTTT. Complete variable domain (other parts from reference TRBV28 and TRBJ2-3): DVKVTQSSRYLVKRTGEKVFLECVQDMDHENMFWYRQDPGLGLRLIYFSYDVKMKEKGDIPEGYSVSREKKERFSLILESASTNQTSMYLCASSLRGGGTDTQYFGPGTRLTVL.

The J gene is TRBJ2-3, the V gene TRBV5-1, with D possibly TRBD1 on 5 matching bases. The V gene's germline CDR1 is SGHRS and CDR2 YFSETQ. The CDR3 length is 14 residues. The V end was cut by 7 bases, the J end by 1 base, with 13 bases between. Here the CDR3 reads CASRTQGGTDTQYF. CDR3 coding DNA: TGCGCCAGCCGAACGCAAGGGGGCACAGATACGCAGTATTTT.

This clone was observed many times. V gene TRBV2 combines with J gene TRBJ1-2; D unclear. The V gene lost 4 bases and the J gene lost 3 bases, with 9 bases spanning the gap. CDR1 SNHLY and CDR2 FYNNEI come from the germline V gene. This CDR3 comprises 13 residues. CDR3: CASSVAEDYGYTF. CDR3 in DNA: TGTGCCAGCAGTGTGGCGGAGGACTATGGCTACACCTTC.

This clone was seen once. The CDR3 region is CASSIAASGAKNIQYF. The CDR3 bases are TGTGCCAGCAGTATCGCCGCTAGCGGGGCCAAAAACATTCAGTACTTC. The chain links TRBV28 to TRBJ2-4, with 8 bases identical to TRBD2. Trimming removed 5 bases from V and 1 base from J; junction bases left unmatched: 7. Germline loops: CDR1 MDHEN, CDR2 SYDVKM. CDR3 length: 16 residues.

This clone was found a few times. This chain uses TRBV6-1 with TRBJ2-7, with a weak D call TRBD1 (5 bases). Germline values: CDR1 MNHNS, CDR2 SASEGT. V shed 3 bases and J shed 0 bases, with 15 bases lying between them. This CDR3 has 16 residues. CDR3 in DNA: TGTGCCAGCAGTGATCTTGACAGTCAGAGCTCCTACGAGCAGTACTTC. Encoded protein: CASSDLDSQSSYEQYF.

The chain employs TRBV18 and TRBJ1-1; TRBD1 agrees at 8 bases. This CDR3 spans 16 amino acids. Germline V gives CDR1 KGHSH, CDR2 LQKENI. The junction had 10 bases not matched to a gene; V was cut back by 3 bases and J by 4 bases. CDR3 region: CASSPFGQGGSTEAFF. The CDR3 DNA reads as TGTGCCAGCTCACCTTTCGGACAGGGAGGGTCCACTGAAGCTTTCTTT.

For the CDR3, the DNA is TGTGCCACCAGCAGAGACCGACTCCACATGCCAGGGGGGGCCAACGTCCTGACTTTC. Its translation is CATSRDRLHMPGGANVLTF. This chain joins TRBV15 and TRBJ2-6; D possibly corresponds to TRBD1 (5 bases). Trimming cost V 0 bases and J 4 bases, with 19 bases left between them. Germline V CDR1 and CDR2: LNHNV, YYDKDF (reference sequence). The CDR3 contains 19 residues.

V usage is TRBV7-9 and J usage is TRBJ2-1; possible D gene TRBD1, 6 bases. CDR1 and CDR2 from the germline V gene are SEHNR and FQNEAQ (reference sequence). Trimming removed 2 bases from V and 0 bases from J, with 8 bases in between. CDR3 length: 15 residues. The DNA of the CDR3 is TGTGCCAGCAGCTTACCAGGGGTCTCCTACAATGAGCAGTTCTTC. Protein sequence: CASSLPGVSYNEQFF.

CDR3 nucleotides: TGCGCCAGCACCTCGGGGGGCGGTGGCTATGGCTACACCTTC. Translation: CASTSGGGGYGYTF. The chain employs TRBV5-1 and TRBJ1-2, with D possibly TRBD1 on 6 matching bases. This CDR3 comprises 14 residues. Germline V gives CDR1 SGHRS, CDR2 YFSETQ. V lost 6 bases and J lost 4, with 16 bases in between.

The chain recombines TRBV6-5 with TRBJ2-7; TRBD2 matches at 7 bases. V shed 4 bases, J shed 2 bases, and the junction held 8 bases outside the gene matches. Germline loops: CDR1 MNHEY, CDR2 SVGAGI. This CDR3 contains 15 residues. The CDR3 DNA is TGTGCCAGCAGTTCTCGCTCCGGGACTACCTACGAGCAGTACTTC. It is translated as CASSSRSGTTYEQYF.

This clone was recorded a few times. The rearrangement uses TRBV19 and TRBJ1-2; 8 nucleotides align to TRBD1. This CDR3 spans 14 amino acids. The J segment lost 6 bases and the V segment lost 8 bases, leaving 11 bases of the junction unmatched. From germline, CDR1 is LNHDA and CDR2 SQIVND (reference sequence). As DNA, the CDR3 is TGTGCCAGTGGCTTACCGGGACAGGCGGATGGCTACACCTTC. Translation gives CASGLPGQADGYTF.

This clone was counted between two and nine times. The rearrangement links TRBV6-7 to TRBJ2-1; 9 nucleotides match TRBD2. TRBV6-7 is an ORF, with its function uncertain. The CDR3 loop spans 17 amino acids. J was trimmed by 0 bases and V by 6 bases; bases with no gene match: 9. The DNA of the CDR3 is TGTGCCAGCAGCTCAACATTAGCGGGGGCCTCCTACAATGAGCAGTTCTTC. Residues: CASSSTLAGASYNEQFF.

The DNA for the CDR3 is TGTGCCAGCAGCATGGGGCAGGCGTACTCTGGGGCCAACGTCCTGACTTTC. This encodes CASSMGQAYSGANVLTF. This chain uses TRBV11-3 with TRBJ2-6, with a possible D match to TRBD1 (5 bases). Germline V gene sequence: CDR1 SGHNT, CDR2 YENEEA. This CDR3 has 17 amino acids. V lost 5 bases and J 0 bases, leaving 14 bases between the germline ends.

The CDR3 bases are TGTGCCAGCAGCGTAGCTCTACAGGGCGGAGAGACCCAGTACTTC. This gives the protein CASSVALQGGETQYF. This chain joins TRBV9 and TRBJ2-5; D perhaps matches TRBD1 (6 bases). The germline V gene encodes CDR1 SGDLS and CDR2 YYNGEE. The CDR3 runs to 15 residues. V shed 0 bases and J shed 4 bases, with 13 bases lying between them.

The chain combines TRBV28 with TRBJ1-5; TRBD1 is a possible D gene (6 bases). CDR1 MDHEN and CDR2 SYDVKM come from the germline V gene. Trimming shortened V by 6 bases and J by 6 bases, and 15 bases separated the two germline ends. The CDR3 loop spans 14 amino acids. Here the CDR3 reads CASSGRGNGQPQHF. CDR3 DNA: TGTGCCAGCAGCGGCAGGGGAAATGGTCAGCCCCAGCATTTT. Drawing the rest from reference TRBV28 and TRBJ1-5, the complete variable domain is DVKVTQSSRYLVKRTGEKVFLECVQDMDHENMFWYRQDPGLGLRLIYFSYDVKMKEKGDIPEGYSVSREKKERFSLILESASTNQTSMYLCASSGRGNGQPQHFGDGTRLSIL.

The V call is TRBV19, the J call TRBJ1-2, with 7 bases that match TRBD1. Germline-derived CDR1 and CDR2 are LNHDA and SQIVND (reference sequence). This CDR3 has 15 amino acids. J was trimmed by 4 bases and V by 6 bases; bases with no gene match: 11. The DNA of the CDR3 is TGTGCCAGTAGGCTCACGGGACAGAGTTCCTATGGCTACACCTTC. Amino acid sequence: CASRLTGQSSYGYTF.

The CDR3 sequence is CASSDPTGRGNTEAFF. As DNA, the CDR3 is TGTGCCAGCAGTGATCCGACGGGTAGGGGAAACACTGAAGCTTTCTTT. The V gene is TRBV28, the J gene TRBJ1-1, with a weak D call TRBD1 (5 bases). Germline CDR1 reads MDHEN; CDR2 reads SYDVKM. The V end lost 5 bases, the J end lost 2 bases, and 18 bases lay between the germline ends. This CDR3 contains 16 residues.

The CDR3 DNA reads TGCGCCAGCAAATCGAGGCCGGAGGGGACTGAAGCTTTCTTT. It specifies CASKSRPEGTEAFF. The rearrangement joins TRBV5-1 to TRBJ1-1, with D possibly being TRBD1 (5 bases). The ends were cut back, 6 bases at V and 5 bases at J, with 17 bases in the middle. CDR3 size: 14 residues. Germline CDR1 reads SGHRS; CDR2 reads YFSETQ.